This TCR beta chain was captured in a study of T-cell memory formation after mild COVID-19. The wider study: TCR clusters largely stayed donor specific. Study-wide points: Researchers report contracting CD4+ clones mostly in CM and EM, with CD8+ clones in EMRA. Clones that contracted from day 15 to 85 were balanced CD4/CD8, while later expanders leaned CD4+.

One entry per CDR3 protein, called by TCRdb with MiXCR from the 5' RACE reads. This table has approximately 300,000 distinct CDR3 sequences, around a sixth appearing once. Germline V gene sequence: CDR1 MGHDK, CDR2 SYGVNS. CDR3 length equals 13 residues. Deletions cut 5 bases from V and 5 bases from J, with 12 bases between. This clonotype has only a few counts. What it binds is not known. This sequence was found in a man aged 18-30 years who had mild COVID-19 (a few samples of this study predate the infection). Cell type and time point are not known. What was sequenced was PBMCs or a T cell subset sorted from them (not recorded which). V usage is TRBV25-1 and J usage is TRBJ1-1; D call uncertain. The CDR3 here is CASSRGGKTEAFF. CDR3 nucleotides: TGTGCCAGCAGTCGGGGAGGTAAAACTGAAGCTTTCTTT.